These 28 T cell receptor beta chains originate from one sample sequenced in a study of blood T cell repertoires in COVID-19. Assay used: immunoSEQ multiplex PCR; TCRdb lists only in-frame clones, some missing. The sample consists of 100,000 to 150,000 clones, roughly 77% of them appearing once. Sequenced sample: peripheral blood. The receptors here all came from a man between 60 and 70 years old with active or convalescent COVID-19.

The chain carries TRBV6-5 and TRBJ2-1, with D perhaps TRBD2 (5 bases). The V end lost 11 bases, the J end lost 4 bases, and 9 bases lay between the germline ends. The length of the CDR3 is 11 residues. CDR1 and CDR2 (germline): MNHEY, SVGAGI. The CDR3: CACSVYNEQFF. The CDR3 region has the DNA TGTGCCTGTAGCGTTTACAATGAGCAGTTCTTC.

This chain links TRBV9 with TRBJ2-5; perhaps TRBD2 as D (6 bases). Trimming took off 3 bases at V and 5 bases at J, with 23 bases between the two ends. Germline V gene sequence: CDR1 SGDLS, CDR2 YYNGEE. There are 17 residues in the CDR3. The CDR3 DNA sequence: TGTGCCAGCAGCGCCGGAATAGCGGCACCGGCTAAGGAGACCCAGTACTTC. As protein: CASSAGIAAPAKETQYF.

The chain combines TRBV7-9 with TRBJ2-1, with D tentatively TRBD1 (6 bases). There are 15 residues in the CDR3. Germline assignment: CDR1 SEHNR and CDR2 FQNEAQ (reference sequence). The V end was cut by 5 bases, the J end by 4 bases, with 15 bases between. This CDR3 reads CASSPWGQGYNEQFF. CDR3 in DNA: TGTGCCAGCAGCCCTTGGGGGCAGGGGTACAATGAGCAGTTCTTC.

This chain links TRBV4-3 with TRBJ2-5; 7 bases are shared with TRBD2. Germline V CDR1 and CDR2: LGHNA, YSLEER. After removal of 1 base from V and 3 bases from J, the junction contained 2 bases not matched to a gene. The CDR3 consists of 14 residues. CDR3 residues: CASSQAAGEETQYF. DNA for the CDR3: TGCGCCAGCAGCCAAGCCGCGGGGGAAGAGACCCAGTACTTC.

This chain links TRBV19 with TRBJ2-6, with no clear D. CDR1 and CDR2 (germline): LNHDA, SQIVND (reference sequence). This CDR3 comprises 15 residues. V was trimmed by 3 bases and J by 2 bases, leaving 8 bases between them. CDR3 region: CASSILEPGANVLTF. DNA for the CDR3: TGTGCCAGTAGTATTTTAGAGCCTGGGGCCAACGTCCTGACTTTC. Using reference TRBV19 and TRBJ2-6 for the parts outside the CDR3, the full variable domain is DGGITQSPKYLFRKEGQNVTLSCEQNLNHDAMYWYRQDPGQGLRLIYYSQIVNDFQKGDIAEGYSVSREKKESFPLTVTSAQKNPTAFYLCASSILEPGANVLTFGAGSRLTVL.

This clone has more than one count but fewer than ten. The chain has TRBV7-2 and TRBJ1-2, with TRBD1 identical over 8 bases. The CDR3 sequence is 13 residues long. CDR1 and CDR2 (germline): SGHTA, FQGNSA. V lost 4 bases to trimming and J lost 7 bases; unmatched junction nucleotides: 5. CDR3 residues: CASSSMTGVGYTF. The CDR3 DNA follows: TGTGCCAGCAGCTCCATGACAGGGGTTGGCTACACCTTC.

V usage is TRBV28 and J usage is TRBJ1-6, with TRBD1 matching 7 bases. Per germline, CDR1 MDHEN and CDR2 SYDVKM. The CDR3 sequence is 13 residues long. Trimming removed 9 bases from V and 8 bases from J; junction bases left unmatched: 7. CDR3 protein: CASWPGGYSPLHF. Here the CDR3 DNA reads TGTGCCAGTTGGCCAGGGGGTTATTCACCCCTCCACTTT. The full variable domain, in which reference TRBV28 and TRBJ1-6 provide the parts outside the CDR3, is DVKVTQSSRYLVKRTGEKVFLECVQDMDHENMFWYRQDPGLGLRLIYFSYDVKMKEKGDIPEGYSVSREKKERFSLILESASTNQTSMYLCASWPGGYSPLHFGNGTRLTVT.

The V call is TRBV14, the J call TRBJ2-2; D unclear. This CDR3 is built from 14 residues. Germline CDR1 and CDR2: SGHDN and FVKESK. The germline V and J ends were trimmed by 1 base and 4 bases, with 7 bases remaining between them. The CDR3 coding sequence is TGTGCCAGCAGCCAAGTCCGAGGCACCGGGGAGCTGTTTTTT. Translated: CASSQVRGTGELFF.

The rearrangement links TRBV9 to TRBJ2-7; tentative D call: TRBD1 (6 bases). The CDR3 is 15 residues long. Trimming stripped 0 bases from V and 5 bases from J, with 15 bases between. CDR1 is SGDLS, CDR2 YYNGEE, per germline. In DNA form, the CDR3 reads TGTGCCAGCAGCGTAGCGGCAGGGGTTAGCAACGAGCAGTACTTC. Its translation is CASSVAAGVSNEQYF. The variable domain in full, completed from reference TRBV9 and TRBJ2-7, reads DSGVTQTPKHLITATGQRVTLRCSPRSGDLSVYWYQQSLDQGLQFLIQYYNGEERAKGNILERFSAQQFPDLHSELNLSSLELGDSALYFCASSVAAGVSNEQYFGPGTRLTVT.

In DNA form, the CDR3 reads TGTGCCAGCAGCTTAGGGAGCGGGGGTTACAATGAGCAGTTCTTC. As protein: CASSLGSGGYNEQFF. V gene TRBV11-2 combines with J gene TRBJ2-1, with 8 bases fitting TRBD2. The CDR3 consists of 15 residues. Germline CDR1 SGHAT, CDR2 FQNNGV. J lost 4 bases, V lost 1 base, and 3 bases had no gene match.

This clone was observed a few times. J is TRBJ2-7 and V is TRBV27; D may be TRBD1 (5 bases). Germline V gives CDR1 MNHEY, CDR2 SMNVEV (reference sequence). The ends were cut back, 2 bases at V and 1 base at J, with 9 bases in the middle. This CDR3 spans 14 amino acids. The CDR3 loop reads CASSLLGDSYEQYF. DNA of the CDR3: TGTGCCAGCAGTTTACTAGGGGATTCCTACGAGCAGTACTTC.

There are a few counts of this clone. The chain couples TRBV2 to TRBJ1-1; TRBD1 is a possible D gene (5 bases). Germline V gene sequence: CDR1 SNHLY, CDR2 FYNNEI. This CDR3 is 12 amino acids long. Trimming cost V 6 bases and J 3 bases, with 8 bases left between them. The CDR3 loop is CASRGQYTEAFF. In nucleotides, the CDR3 is TGTGCCAGCAGGGGGCAATACACTGAAGCTTTCTTT.

Remarks on this clone: Since a far larger clone is one base different, this is likely a read error. The chain employs TRBV4-3 and TRBJ1-5, with 7 bases aligning to TRBD1. Per germline, CDR1 LGHNA and CDR2 YSLEER. The CDR3 covers 16 residues. CDR3 bases: TGCGCCAGCAGCCAATCCAGGGGGGAAAGGAGCCAGCCCCAGCTTTTT. Translation: CASSQSRGERSQPQLF.

V gene TRBV2 combines with J gene TRBJ2-3; 8 nucleotides align to TRBD2. The V segment lost 8 bases and the J segment 0 bases; nucleotides outside the gene matches: 4. This CDR3 is 14 amino acids long. The germline V gene encodes CDR1 SNHLY and CDR2 FYNNEI. CDR3 sequence reads: CASRGGSSTDTQYF. In DNA form, the CDR3 reads TGTGCCAGCCGGGGGGGCTCTAGCACAGATACGCAGTATTTT.

This chain links TRBV24-1 with TRBJ2-7; TRBD1 matches at 7 bases. This CDR3 is 14 amino acids long. Losses at the gene ends were 3 bases for V and 8 bases for J; bases not matched to a gene: 9. In germline, CDR1 is KGHDR, CDR2 SFDVKD. The chain's CDR3 is CATSDEWDSSKQYF. CDR3 nucleotides: TGTGCCACCAGTGATGAATGGGACAGCTCCAAGCAGTACTTC.

This chain connects TRBV30 to TRBJ2-7, with TRBD2 matching over 11 bases. Losses at the gene ends were 0 bases for V and 5 bases for J; bases not matched to a gene: 6. The germline gives CDR1 GTSNPN, CDR2 SVGIG (reference sequence). The CDR3 has 15 amino acids. The CDR3 DNA follows: TGTGCCTGGAGTGTACTGAGACTAGCGGGAAACGAGCAGTACTTC. Its translation is CAWSVLRLAGNEQYF.

The table lists this clone with a count of one. The chain joins TRBV24-1 to TRBJ2-7, with D perhaps matching TRBD1 (5 bases). Germline V gene sequence: CDR1 KGHDR, CDR2 SFDVKD. V lost 3 bases to trimming and J lost 6 bases, with 17 bases between them. The CDR3 runs 15 residues. The DNA of the CDR3 is TGTGCCACCAGTGATCGATCGACGACAGTGTCCGAGCAGTACTTC. Amino acid sequence: CATSDRSTTVSEQYF.

This chain connects TRBV4-3 to TRBJ1-2, with a weak D call TRBD1 (5 bases). V was pared by 0 bases and J by 10 bases, with 12 bases between. Germline loops: CDR1 LGHNA, CDR2 YSLEER. This CDR3 has 13 amino acids. The CDR3 spells CASSQEGNRHYTF. The CDR3 DNA is TGCGCCAGCAGCCAAGAAGGGAACAGGCACTACACCTTC.

CDR3 DNA sequence: TGTGCCAGCAGTTCTGGCGGGAGGGCTTACAATGAGCAGTTCTTC. It translates to CASSSGGRAYNEQFF. The V gene is TRBV28, the J gene TRBJ2-1; TRBD2 matches 9 bases. The CDR3 totals 15 residues. CDR1 and CDR2 from the germline V gene are MDHEN and SYDVKM. Trimming removed 4 bases from V and 4 bases from J; junction bases left unmatched: 5.

This clone occurred a few times. CDR3 sequence: CASSLGTGPNQPQHF. The CDR3 region has the DNA TGTGCCAGCAGTTTGGGGACAGGCCCTAATCAGCCCCAGCATTTT. This sequence joins TRBV28 and TRBJ1-5, with 8 bases aligning to TRBD1. CDR1 MDHEN and CDR2 SYDVKM come from the germline V gene. With V trimmed by 3 bases and J by 4 bases, 5 bases remained unmatched. This CDR3 has 15 amino acids.

The rearrangement joins TRBV6-2 or TRBV6-3 to TRBJ2-7; D is undetermined. V lost 6 bases to trimming and J lost 4 bases, with 19 bases between them. The CDR3 loop spans 15 amino acids. Germline-derived CDR1 and CDR2 are MNHEY and SVGEGT. The CDR3 nucleotides are TGTGCCAGCAGCTCAGTTGATCAGTCTCGTTACGAGCAGTACTTC. Its translation: CASSSVDQSRYEQYF.

The V gene is TRBV12-5, the J gene TRBJ1-1, with D possibly matching TRBD1 (5 bases). CDR1 is LGHNT and CDR2 is FRNRAP in the germline V gene. The CDR3 has 15 residues. Trimming removed 7 bases at V and 0 bases at J, with 15 bases between. The CDR3 protein is CASVLEGLMNTEAFF. CDR3 coding DNA: TGTGCTAGTGTCTTGGAGGGACTAATGAACACTGAAGCTTTCTTT. Drawing the rest from reference TRBV12-5 and TRBJ1-1, the complete variable domain is DARVTQTPRHKVTEMGQEVTMRCQPILGHNTVFWYRQTMMQGLELLAYFRNRAPLDDSGMPKDRFSAEMPDATLATLKIQPSEPRDSAVYFCASVLEGLMNTEAFFGQGTRLTVV.

The chain links TRBV21-1 to TRBJ2-1; TRBD2 is the table's D call, not checked against the DNA. TRBV21-1 is described as a pseudogene. The CDR3 is made up of 16 amino acids. The CDR3 DNA sequence: TGTGCCAGCAGCAAAATTCAAGCGGGAGGGCCGAGTGAGCAGTTCTTC. It specifies CASSKIQAGGPSEQFF.

J is TRBJ1-5 and V is TRBV3-1 (or the pseudogene TRBV3-2); no firm D call. Per the germline V gene, CDR1 is LGHDT and CDR2 is YNNKEL (reference sequence). The CDR3 contains 14 residues. Trimming removed 1 base from V and 3 bases from J, with 7 bases in between. CDR3 amino acids: CASSQGHPNQPQHF. The CDR3 region has the DNA TGTGCCAGCAGCCAAGGACATCCCAATCAGCCCCAGCATTTT.

The chain links TRBV2 to TRBJ2-1; D is ambiguous. Per germline, CDR1 SNHLY and CDR2 FYNNEI. The CDR3 has 14 amino acids. Between the trimmed V and J ends, which lost 2 bases and 6 bases, there was a span of 11 bases. The CDR3 sequence is CASSEMNSSNEQFF. CDR3 coding DNA: TGTGCCAGCAGTGAAATGAACAGCTCCAATGAGCAGTTCTTC. Combining the CDR3 with reference TRBV2 and TRBJ2-1 gives the whole variable domain EPEVTQTPSHQVTQMGQEVILRCVPISNHLYFYWYRQILGQKVEFLVSFYNNEISEKSEIFDDQFSVERPDGSNFTLKIRSTKLEDSAMYFCASSEMNSSNEQFFGPGTRLTVL.

V gene TRBV4-3 combines with J gene TRBJ2-2; 11 nucleotides align to TRBD2. V gave up 3 bases and J gave up 5 bases; unmatched junction bases: 2. The CDR3 has 15 amino acids. CDR1 LGHNA and CDR2 YSLEER come from the germline V gene. The CDR3 DNA reads TGCGCCAGCAGCCAGGGACTAGCGGCTACCGGGGAGCTGTTTTTT. This gives the protein CASSQGLAATGELFF.

The J gene is TRBJ2-5, the V gene TRBV2; 7 nucleotides match TRBD1. This CDR3 spans 17 amino acids. With V trimmed by 0 bases and J by 7 bases, 14 bases remained unmatched. The germline V gene has CDR1 SNHLY and CDR2 FYNNEI. CDR3 in amino acids: CASSEALEGGLKGTQYF. CDR3 bases: TGTGCCAGCAGTGAAGCGCTTGAAGGGGGCTTAAAGGGGACCCAGTACTTC.

The chain employs TRBV12-3 or TRBV12-4 and TRBJ1-1; no reliable D call. Trimming pared 6 bases from V and 7 bases from J, leaving 9 bases between. This CDR3 is built from 11 residues. The CDR3 nucleotides read TGTGCCAGCAGAACGAGGATTGAAGCTTTCTTT. Protein: CASRTRIEAFF.